Given below is one T cell receptor (beta chain) in context. Its antigen is undetermined. This sample was included in a study of tumor-infiltrating lymphocytes in primary liver carcinoma. Investigators took RNA and DNA out together from roughly 21-30 mg of unsorted bulk tissue. Tumor samples all exceeded 75% viable tumor cells. Making TCR beta cDNA involved around 500 ng total RNA and a constant-region primer. Library construction for TCR beta comprised three nested multiplex PCR rounds performed with slightly modified ARM-PCR. From the multiplex PCR reads, TCRdb called clonotypes with MiXCR, one entry per CDR3 protein. Found here are fewer than 250,000 distinct CDR3 sequences, around four fifths of them singletons; the top ten hold about a sixth. Study-level findings and limits: The study found a significantly higher top-250-clone fraction in tumors than in blood (p = 0.039).

The sequencing sample was made of tumor tissue from primary liver carcinoma. This receptor was taken from a man aged 40-55 years with primary liver carcinoma and hepatitis B virus infection.

The CDR3 sequence: CASWPGGHYGYTF. CDR3 in DNA: TGTGCCAGCTGGCCAGGTGGCCACTATGGCTACACCTTC. This chain links TRBV19 with TRBJ1-2; D remains unclear. V gave up 9 bases and J gave up 3 bases, with 14 bases separating them. The CDR3 has 13 residues. Per germline, CDR1 LNHDA and CDR2 SQIVND (reference sequence).